This T cell receptor (beta chain) was sequenced in a study of long-term antiretroviral therapy in people with HIV. Study at large: The earliest samples came from an era when ART typically awaited falling CD4 counts. Findings of the study overall: Spans of CDR3 length were tighter for HIV repertoires than for controls.

Points on this clone: What it binds is not known.

Germline lookup yields CDR1 SGHRS and CDR2 YFSETQ. V dropped 4 bases and J dropped 2; count of bases not matched to a gene: 14. This CDR3 has 17 amino acids. Survey level was the resolution at which the v3.0 immunoSEQ assay ran. The protocol was immunoSEQ multiplex PCR, while the TCRdb copy is restricted to in-frame clones and leaves out a portion. The sample carries about 22,000 clones, around 84% recorded once. Sequences were derived from unsorted PBMCs, sampled 1.3 years after starting antiretroviral therapy. The receptor was isolated from a man between 60 and 75 years old with HIV. The chain combines TRBV5-1 with TRBJ2-5, with 7 bases that match TRBD1. CDR3 sequence (DNA): TGCGCCAGCAGCGCCTTGAACGGACAGGACCATCAAGAGACCCAGTACTTC. Residues: CASSALNGQDHQETQYF.